This TCR beta chain was obtained from a study of technical replicates of blood from several donors. TCRdb keeps only in-frame clones here, not all; method: immunoSEQ multiplex PCR. The sample contains some 73,000 clones, 90% to 95% of which appear only once. This CDR3 is built from 15 residues. Trimming cost V 1 base and J 4 bases, with 13 bases left between them. Germline-derived CDR1 and CDR2 are SGHTA and FQGNSA. The sequence derives from a human donor in good health. Some clones in this sample may be carry-over from other donors' samples. Sequenced sample: PBMCs. The chain couples TRBV7-2 to TRBJ2-5, with D perhaps matching TRBD2 (5 bases). CDR3 sequence: CASSLESSSPETQYF. DNA of the CDR3: TGTGCCAGCAGCTTAGAATCGTCTAGCCCAGAGACCCAGTACTTC.